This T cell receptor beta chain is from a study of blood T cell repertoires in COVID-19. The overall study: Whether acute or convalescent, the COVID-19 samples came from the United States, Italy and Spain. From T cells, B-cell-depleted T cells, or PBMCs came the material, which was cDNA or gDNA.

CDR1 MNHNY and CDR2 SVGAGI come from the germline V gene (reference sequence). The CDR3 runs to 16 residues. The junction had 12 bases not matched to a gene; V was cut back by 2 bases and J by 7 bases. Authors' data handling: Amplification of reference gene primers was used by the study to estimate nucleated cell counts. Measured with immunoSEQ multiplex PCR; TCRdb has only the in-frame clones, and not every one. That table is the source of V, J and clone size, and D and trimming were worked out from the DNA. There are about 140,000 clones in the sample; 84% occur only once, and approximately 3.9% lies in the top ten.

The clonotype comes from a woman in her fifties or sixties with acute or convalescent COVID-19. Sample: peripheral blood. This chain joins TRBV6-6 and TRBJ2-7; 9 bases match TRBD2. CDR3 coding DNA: TGTGCCAGCAGTTACACAAGCGGGAGGTCCGCGGGGGAGCAGTACTTC. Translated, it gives CASSYTSGRSAGEQYF.